These 5 T cell receptor beta chains share one sample of origin, sequenced in a study of Ad26.COV2.S vaccination and SARS-CoV-2 variants. This table comes from immunoSEQ multiplex PCR, and its TCRdb copy is limited to in-frame clones, with some not included. The sample lists 400,000 to 500,000 clones, around 89% occurring once. Treatment defined: roughly 18 received Ad26.COV2.S at low or high dose, single or two shots; a few received placebo; per-sample allocation not given. Specimen acquisition occurred on day 63 following the initial vaccine or placebo injection. The specimen comprised peripheral blood, sampled in a trial of Ad26.COV2.S vaccine versus placebo. These receptors all stem from a person aged 18-60 years who received the Ad26.COV2.S COVID-19 vaccine or a placebo.

V and J are TRBV19 and TRBJ2-2; D assignment may be TRBD1 or TRBD2 (5 bases each). The V gene's germline CDR1 is LNHDA and CDR2 SQIVND (reference sequence). Trimming pared 7 bases from V and 0 bases from J, leaving 9 bases between. The CDR3 spans 14 residues. CDR3 residues: CASKRGPNTGELFF. DNA for the CDR3: TGTGCCAGTAAGAGGGGCCCGAACACCGGGGAGCTGTTTTTT.

About this clone itself: One end of the junction fails to match germline, which may point to a read error. The gene calls are TRBV7-7 and TRBJ1-1; D call uncertain. CDR1 is SSHAT, CDR2 FNYEAQ, per germline (reference sequence). This CDR3 has 13 amino acids. The CDR3 DNA reads as TGTGCTAGCAGCTTATGGACGAACACTGAAGCTTTCTTT. Residues: CASSLWTNTEAFF.

The V gene is TRBV5-5, the J gene TRBJ1-3, with a weak D call TRBD1 (5 bases). V dropped 0 bases and J dropped 6 bases, with 13 bases sitting between them. Germline lookup yields CDR1 SGHKS and CDR2 YYEKEE (reference sequence). The CDR3 spans 15 residues. The CDR3 DNA follows: TGTGCCAGCAGCTTGGCCCCGGGGCTGCTAAACACCATATATTTT. Translated, it gives CASSLAPGLLNTIYF.

This clone was observed a few times. This chain uses TRBV19 with TRBJ1-3; D is unclear. V was trimmed by 7 bases and J by 0 bases, leaving 10 bases between them. The CDR3 totals 14 residues. CDR1 and CDR2 (germline): LNHDA, SQIVND (reference sequence). This CDR3 reads CASMDFYSGNTIYF. The CDR3, as DNA: TGTGCCAGTATGGACTTTTACTCTGGAAACACCATATATTTT.

The chain joins TRBV29-1 to TRBJ2-5; D gene unclear. The germline CDR1 and CDR2 sequences are SQVTM and ANQGSEA. This CDR3 has 12 residues. Trimming removed 5 bases from V and 1 base from J, with 8 bases in between. DNA for the CDR3: TGCAGCGTTTGGACCTTCCAAGAGACCCAGTACTTC. Translated, it gives CSVWTFQETQYF. The whole variable domain, filled in from reference TRBV29-1 and TRBJ2-5, reads SAVISQKPSRDICQRGTSLTIQCQVDSQVTMMFWYRQQPGQSLTLIATANQGSEATYESGFVIDKFPISRPNLTFSTLTVSNMSPEDSSIYLCSVWTFQETQYFGPGTRLLVL.